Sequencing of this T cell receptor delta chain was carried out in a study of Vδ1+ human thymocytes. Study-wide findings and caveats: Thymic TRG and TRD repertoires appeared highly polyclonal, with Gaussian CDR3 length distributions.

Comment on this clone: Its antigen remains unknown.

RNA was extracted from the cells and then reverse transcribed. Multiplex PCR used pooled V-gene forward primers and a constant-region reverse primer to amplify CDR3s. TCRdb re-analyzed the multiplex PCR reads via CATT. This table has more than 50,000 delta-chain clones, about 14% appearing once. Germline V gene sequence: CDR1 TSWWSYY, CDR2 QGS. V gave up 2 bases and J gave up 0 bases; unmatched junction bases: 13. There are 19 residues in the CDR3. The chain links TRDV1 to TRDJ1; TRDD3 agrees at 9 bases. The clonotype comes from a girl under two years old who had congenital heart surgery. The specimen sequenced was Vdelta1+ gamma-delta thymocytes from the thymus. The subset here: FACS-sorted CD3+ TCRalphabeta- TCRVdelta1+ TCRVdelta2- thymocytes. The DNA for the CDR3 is TGTGCTCTTGGGGAAGGGCCCTCTCGGGCTGGGGGATACACCGATAAACTCATCTTT. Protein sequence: CALGEGPSRAGGYTDKLIF.